This T cell receptor beta chain was captured by sequencing in a study of blood T cells in healthy people across ages. Whole-study findings and limits: No one knew whether donors had CMV, which possibly confounded expanded clonotype changes.

The germline V gene has CDR1 LGHNA and CDR2 YSLEER. V lost 3 bases and J 5 bases, leaving 19 bases between the germline ends. This CDR3 is 16 amino acids long. The use of a sample-barcoded 5' primer and a J-beta primer mix characterized a second PCR of about 6 to 12 cycles. Each CDR3 protein gets one entry after TCRdb re-called the 5' RACE reads with MiXCR. In the table there are approximately 830,000 distinct CDR3 sequences, approximately 65% of which are singletons. Drawing of peripheral blood yielded roughly 9.3 milliliters from each donor. With each sample, at least 5 micrograms of total RNA were extracted. As regards this clonotype: As yet, its antigen is unknown.

Sequencing was performed on blood. The V and J genes are TRBV4-3 and TRBJ1-2, with a possible D match to TRBD1 (6 bases). The sequence was obtained from a man in his thirties or forties in good health. The CDR3 DNA sequence: TGCGCCAGCAGCCATCGAGGGGGGACAAATAATTATGGCTACACCTTC. As protein: CASSHRGGTNNYGYTF.